The 21 T cell receptor beta chains below all came from one sample that was sequenced in a study of beta chain features in type 1 diabetes. Study-wide points: Moderate yet significant TCRB CDR3 shortening was seen in Type 1 diabetes patients in all four CD4+ subsets.

For these receptors, no antigen is known. The entirety of the isolated RNA underwent reverse transcription, so expressed TCRB transcripts were sequenced. Using immunoSEQ multiplex PCR, the repertoire was profiled, and TCRdb retains in-frame clones only, with some absent. Of roughly 290,000 clones in the sample, approximately 16% are singletons; the top ten hold 0.015% to 0.019%. The specimen was naive CD4+ T cells from blood. These receptors were collected from a man aged 18 to 35 with type 1 diabetes.

This clone was counted between two and nine times. The chain recombines TRBV6-5 with TRBJ2-5; TRBD2 matches 13 bases. The trim removed 4 bases at V and 4 bases at J, leaving 3 bases unmatched. The CDR3 length is 15 residues. CDR1 and CDR2 (germline): MNHEY, SVGAGI. The DNA of the CDR3 is TGTGCCAGCAGTTCCACTAGCGGGGGGGCAGAGACCCAGTACTTC. Translated: CASSSTSGGAETQYF.

Notes on this clone: The same CDR3 can be traced to other DNA sequences in this sample. This chain connects TRBV5-1 to TRBJ2-3; 8 nucleotides agree with TRBD2. The CDR3 sequence is 14 residues long. Germline CDR1 reads SGHRS; CDR2 reads YFSETQ. V dropped 4 bases and J dropped 1; count of bases not matched to a gene: 2. CDR3: CASSLAGGTDTQYF. DNA of the CDR3: TGCGCCAGCAGCCTAGCGGGTGGCACAGATACGCAGTATTTT.

CDR3 nucleotides: TGCGCCAGCAGCGTTCAGGGCACAGATACGCAGTATTTT. Amino acids: CASSVQGTDTQYF. The chain carries TRBV5-1 and TRBJ2-3; D remains ambiguous. Germline V CDR1 and CDR2: SGHRS, YFSETQ. The CDR3 is made up of 13 amino acids. Between the trimmed V and J ends, which lost 4 bases and 1 base, there was a span of 7 bases.

The genes are TRBV2 and TRBJ2-1; TRBD1 is a possible D gene (6 bases). This CDR3 region has 14 residues. The germline V gene has CDR1 SNHLY and CDR2 FYNNEI. V lost 8 bases, J lost 0 bases, and 11 bases lay in between. Written as DNA, the CDR3 is TGTGCCAGCCTCAGGGGAAGCTCCTACAATGAGCAGTTCTTC. Protein: CASLRGSSYNEQFF.

V and J are TRBV11-2 and TRBJ2-1; D not resolved. The germline V gene encodes CDR1 SGHAT and CDR2 FQNNGV. The CDR3 runs 13 residues. V was shortened by 3 bases and J by 1 base, with 4 bases between the two germline ends. CDR3 DNA sequence: TGTGCCAGCAGCTTCTCGTCCTACAATGAGCAGTTCTTC. It specifies CASSFSSYNEQFF.

In the case of this clone: Other DNA sequences within the sample encode an identical CDR3. This sequence joins TRBV28 and TRBJ2-3; unclear D gene. This CDR3 is built from 11 residues. CDR1 and CDR2 from the germline V gene are MDHEN and SYDVKM. Trimming took 2 bases from V and 13 from J, leaving 10 bases between them. CDR3 nucleotide sequence: TGTGCCAGCAGTTTAAGTCGTGAGGAGTATTTT. Encoded protein: CASSLSREEYF. The full variable domain, rest sourced from reference TRBV28 and TRBJ2-3, is DVKVTQSSRYLVKRTGEKVFLECVQDMDHENMFWYRQDPGLGLRLIYFSYDVKMKEKGDIPEGYSVSREKKERFSLILESASTNQTSMYLCASSLSREEYFGPGTRLTVL.

The chain carries TRBV7-9 and TRBJ1-1, with unresolved D. The CDR3 consists of 14 residues. Trimming took 2 bases from V and 1 from J, leaving 8 bases between them. Germline V gene data show CDR1 as SEHNR and CDR2 as FQNEAQ (reference sequence). The CDR3 nucleotides read TGTGCCAGCAGCTTACGGGAAACGAACACTGAAGCTTTCTTT. Encoded protein: CASSLRETNTEAFF.

V and J are TRBV2 and TRBJ2-3; a possible D gene is TRBD1 (6 bases). CDR1 and CDR2 from the germline V gene are SNHLY and FYNNEI. V was shortened by 6 bases and J by 9 bases, with 13 bases between the two germline ends. This CDR3 contains 12 residues. Written as DNA, the CDR3 is TGTGCCAGCAGCGGACAGTGGGGGACGCAGTATTTT. Amino acid sequence: CASSGQWGTQYF.

This rearrangement joins TRBV23-1 to TRBJ1-5; D is perhaps TRBD1 (6 bases). TRBV23-1 is marked as an open reading frame, function uncertain. The V end lost 2 bases, the J end lost 0 bases, and 17 bases lay between the germline ends. CDR3 length: 18 residues. CDR3 DNA: TGCGCCAGCAGTCAAGCTCAAGACAGGATTCATAGCAATCAGCCCCAGCATTTT. Translating it yields CASSQAQDRIHSNQPQHF.

CDR3 DNA sequence: TGTGCCAGCAGCTTAGCGCGCAGGAGGGTCTACGAGCAGTACTTC. It codes for CASSLARRRVYEQYF. J is TRBJ2-7 and V is TRBV7-2; possibly TRBD2 for D (6 bases). V lost 0 bases, J lost 3 bases, and 12 bases lay in between. This CDR3 is 15 amino acids long. CDR1 is SGHTA, CDR2 FQGNSA, per germline.

The chain recombines TRBV27 with TRBJ1-4; 7 bases match TRBD1. From germline, CDR1 is MNHEY and CDR2 SMNVEV (reference sequence). The CDR3 totals 15 residues. V dropped 4 bases and J dropped 7; count of bases not matched to a gene: 9. DNA for the CDR3: TGTGCCAGCAGTTGCCACAGGGGAGGTAGTGAAAAACTGTTTTTT. This translates into CASSCHRGGSEKLFF.

The rearrangement joins TRBV30 to TRBJ1-5; perhaps TRBD1 as D (6 bases). Germline CDR1 is GTSNPN and CDR2 is SVGIG (reference sequence). The V and J ends lost 5 bases and 6 bases respectively, with 14 bases between them. The CDR3 spans 13 residues. CDR3: CAWEQGGGQPQHF. For the CDR3, the DNA is TGTGCCTGGGAACAGGGAGGGGGTCAGCCCCAGCATTTT.

Only a few counts were recorded for this clone. J is TRBJ1-2 and V is TRBV7-2, with D maybe TRBD1 (5 bases). The germline gives CDR1 SGHTA, CDR2 FQGNSA. This CDR3 has 13 residues. Trimming left V 1 base short and J 8 bases short, with 11 bases between. CDR3 in amino acids: CASSLGREGGYTF. CDR3 in DNA: TGTGCCAGCAGCTTAGGCAGGGAAGGCGGCTACACCTTC. Drawing the rest from reference TRBV7-2 and TRBJ1-2, the complete variable domain is GAGVSQSPSNKVTEKGKDVELRCDPISGHTALYWYRQSLGQGLEFLIYFQGNSAPDKSGLPSDRFSAERTGGSVSTLTIQRTQQEDSAVYLCASSLGREGGYTFGSGTRLTVV.

The V gene is TRBV29-1, the J gene TRBJ1-2, with D possibly TRBD1 on 5 matching bases. Trimming stripped 4 bases from V and 4 bases from J, with 13 bases between. From germline, CDR1 is SQVTM and CDR2 ANQGSEA. CDR3 length equals 13 residues. As DNA, the CDR3 is TGCAGCGTTGGGGCAGGGTCCCGCTATGGCTACACCTTC. Translating it yields CSVGAGSRYGYTF.

This clone was seen more than once but under ten times. CDR3: CASSVHTASYEQYF. DNA for the CDR3: TGTGCCAGCAGCGTACATACAGCCTCCTACGAGCAGTACTTC. The J gene is TRBJ2-7, the V gene TRBV9, with D unclear. The length of the CDR3 is 14 residues. Germline CDR1 reads SGDLS; CDR2 reads YYNGEE. Trimming removed 1 base at V and 0 bases at J, with 8 bases between.

The CDR3: CSVVSNPGQGSQYF. DNA of the CDR3: TGCAGCGTTGTCTCGAATCCGGGACAGGGGAGCCAGTACTTC. This chain uses TRBV29-1 with TRBJ2-5; 10 nucleotides align to TRBD1. The CDR3 covers 14 residues. CDR1 and CDR2 from the germline V gene are SQVTM and ANQGSEA. V shed 4 bases, J shed 10 bases, and the junction held 12 bases outside the gene matches.

The chain employs TRBV18 and TRBJ1-5, with a tentative D call TRBD1 (5 bases). Per the germline V gene, CDR1 is KGHSH and CDR2 is LQKENI. V was trimmed by 3 bases and J by 7 bases, leaving 16 bases between them. The CDR3 is 15 amino acids. This chain's CDR3 is CASSPEGGGRQPQHF. The CDR3 coding sequence is TGTGCCAGCTCACCGGAGGGTGGGGGTCGGCAGCCCCAGCATTTT. Full variable domain (outside the CDR3, taken from reference TRBV18 and TRBJ1-5): NAGVMQNPRHLVRRRGQEARLRCSPMKGHSHVYWYRQLPEEGLKFMVYLQKENIIDESGMPKERFSAEFPKEGPSILRIQQVVRGDSAAYFCASSPEGGGRQPQHFGDGTRLSIL.

This clone was observed a handful of times. The chain has TRBV18 and TRBJ2-1, with 12 bases matching TRBD2. The J segment lost 6 bases and the V segment lost 5 bases, leaving 8 bases of the junction unmatched. Germline V gene lookup returns CDR1 KGHSH and CDR2 LQKENI. The CDR3 spans 16 residues. The CDR3 sequence: CASSSLPSGGANEQFF. The CDR3, as DNA: TGTGCCAGCTCATCACTCCCTAGCGGGGGGGCCAATGAGCAGTTCTTC.

The CDR3 protein is CASRGQGSGSPLHF. CDR3 nucleotide sequence: TGCGCCAGCAGGGGACAGGGTTCAGGCTCACCCCTCCACTTT. The chain joins TRBV4-1 to TRBJ1-6, with 9 bases matching TRBD1. V dropped 6 bases and J dropped 10; count of bases not matched to a gene: 7. The CDR3 length is 14 residues. Germline V gene lookup returns CDR1 MGHRA and CDR2 YSYEKL.

This clone was seen a handful of times. This rearrangement joins TRBV7-2 to TRBJ1-5; D unclear. The V gene's germline CDR1 is SGHTA and CDR2 FQGNSA. The V gene lost 1 base and the J gene lost 5 bases, with 9 bases spanning the gap. The CDR3 runs 14 residues. The CDR3 bases are TGTGCCAGCAGCTTAGTTCCCCGGGATCAGCCCCAGCATTTT. This translates into CASSLVPRDQPQHF.

A few counts support this clone. This chain joins TRBV7-7 and TRBJ2-2; 10 nucleotides align to TRBD2. The CDR3 runs to 15 residues. The germline V gene encodes CDR1 SSHAT and CDR2 FNYEAQ (reference sequence). V trimming: 5 bases; J trimming: 6 bases; junction bases outside the gene matches: 6. The CDR3 DNA reads TGTGCCAGCAGCCTAAGCGGGGGGGCCGCCGGGGAGCTGTTTTTT. Its protein product is CASSLSGGAAGELFF.